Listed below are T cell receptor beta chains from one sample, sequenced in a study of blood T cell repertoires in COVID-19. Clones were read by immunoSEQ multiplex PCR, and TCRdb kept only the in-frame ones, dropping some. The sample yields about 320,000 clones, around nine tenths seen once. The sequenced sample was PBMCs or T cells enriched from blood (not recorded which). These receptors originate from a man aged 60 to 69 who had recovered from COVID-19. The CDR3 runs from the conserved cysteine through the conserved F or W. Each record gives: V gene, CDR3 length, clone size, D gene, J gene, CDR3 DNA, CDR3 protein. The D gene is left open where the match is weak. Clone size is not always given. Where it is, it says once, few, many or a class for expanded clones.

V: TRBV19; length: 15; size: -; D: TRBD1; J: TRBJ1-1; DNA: TGTGCCAGTAGAGACAGGGGTTCGATGAACACTGAAGCTTTCTTT; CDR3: CASRDRGSMNTEAFF
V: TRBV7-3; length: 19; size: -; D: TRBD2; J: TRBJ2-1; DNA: TGTGCCAGCAGCGCACCATTTGTGACTAGCGGCAATTCCTACAATGAGCAGTTCTTC; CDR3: CASSAPFVTSGNSYNEQFF
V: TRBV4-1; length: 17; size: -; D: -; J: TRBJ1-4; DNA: TGCGCCAGCAGCCAAGTTATGAGTCGAGGGGGGGGTGAAAAACTGTTTTTT; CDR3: CASSQVMSRGGGEKLFF
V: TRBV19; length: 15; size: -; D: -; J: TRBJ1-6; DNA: TGTGCCAGTAGTTTCGCGGGCGGAGGGAATTCACCCCTCCACTTT; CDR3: CASSFAGGGNSPLHF
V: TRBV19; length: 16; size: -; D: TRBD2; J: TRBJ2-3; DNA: TGTGCCAGCGAGAGAACTAGCGGGAGTATGATAGATACGCAGTATTTT; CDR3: CASERTSGSMIDTQYF
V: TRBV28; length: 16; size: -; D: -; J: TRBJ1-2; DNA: TGTGCCATCAACCCTCCCCAGGGTACCATGAGCTATGGCTACACCTTC; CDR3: CAINPPQGTMSYGYTF
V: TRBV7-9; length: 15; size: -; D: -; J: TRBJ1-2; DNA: TGTGCCAGCAGCGTCTACCCCGGAGGGCTACGTGGCTACACCTTC; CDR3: CASSVYPGGLRGYTF
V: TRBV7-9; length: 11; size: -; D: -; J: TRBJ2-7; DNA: TGTGCCAGCAGCTTTAACTACGAGCAGTACTTC; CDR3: CASSFNYEQYF
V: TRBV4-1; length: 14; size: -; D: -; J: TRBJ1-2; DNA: TGCGCCAGCAGCCAAGAGGAGGCCCTCTACGACTACACCTTC; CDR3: CASSQEEALYDYTF
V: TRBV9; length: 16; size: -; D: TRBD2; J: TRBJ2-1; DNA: TGTGCCAGCAGCGTAGGACTAGCGGGAGGGTACAATGAGCAGTTCTTC; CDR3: CASSVGLAGGYNEQFF
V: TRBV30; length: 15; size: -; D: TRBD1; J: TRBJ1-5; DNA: TGTGCCTGGAGATTGACAGGGACTAGCAATCAGCCCCAGCATTTT; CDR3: CAWRLTGTSNQPQHF
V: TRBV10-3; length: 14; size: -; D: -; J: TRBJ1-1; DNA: TGTGCCATCAGTGAAAGGGGGAGTAACACTGAAGCTTTCTTT; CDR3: CAISERGSNTEAFF
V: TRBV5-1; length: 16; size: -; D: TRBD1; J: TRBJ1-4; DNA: TGCGCCAGCAGAAATACGGGACAGGGGGCGGATGAAAAACTGTTTTTT; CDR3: CASRNTGQGADEKLFF
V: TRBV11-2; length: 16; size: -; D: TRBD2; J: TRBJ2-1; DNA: TGTGCCAGCAGCTTACTATCGGGACTAGCGTGGAATGAGCAGTTCTTC; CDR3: CASSLLSGLAWNEQFF
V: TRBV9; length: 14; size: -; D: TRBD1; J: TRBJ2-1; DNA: TGTGCCAGCAGCGAGGACAGGGCTACGGATGAGCAGTTCTTC; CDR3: CASSEDRATDEQFF
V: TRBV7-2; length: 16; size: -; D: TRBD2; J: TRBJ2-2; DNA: TGTGCCAGCAGCTTAGGGACTAGCGCTTACACCGGGGAGCTGTTTTTT; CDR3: CASSLGTSAYTGELFF
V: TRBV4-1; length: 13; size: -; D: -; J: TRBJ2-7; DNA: TGCGCCAGCAGTTCGACAGGAACCTACGAGCAGTACTTC; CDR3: CASSSTGTYEQYF
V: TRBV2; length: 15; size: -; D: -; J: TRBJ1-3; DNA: TGTGCCAGCAGTGAAGCTGGGGGGACCGGAAACACCATATATTTT; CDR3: CASSEAGGTGNTIYF
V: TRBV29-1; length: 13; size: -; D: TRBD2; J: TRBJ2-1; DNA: TGCAGCGTTGAAGCCCTTAGCGGGGATGAGCAGTTCTTC; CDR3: CSVEALSGDEQFF
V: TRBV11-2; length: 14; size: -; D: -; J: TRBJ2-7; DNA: TGTGCCAGCAGCTTAGAGGGCGGGATTTCCGAGCAGTACTTC; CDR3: CASSLEGGISEQYF
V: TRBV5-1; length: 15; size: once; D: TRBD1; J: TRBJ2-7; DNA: TGCGCCAGCAGCAAGACAGGGGATATTGCCTACGAGCAGTACTTC; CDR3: CASSKTGDIAYEQYF
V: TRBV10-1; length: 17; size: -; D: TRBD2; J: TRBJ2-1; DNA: TGCGCCAGCAGTAGGAATCCAAGCGGGAGGGCCCTCCATGAGCAGTTCTTC; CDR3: CASSRNPSGRALHEQFF
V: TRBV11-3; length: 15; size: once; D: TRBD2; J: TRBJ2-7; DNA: TGTGCCAGCAGCTTTGTCGAGCGGGAGCTCCACGAGCAGTACTTC; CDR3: CASSFVERELHEQYF
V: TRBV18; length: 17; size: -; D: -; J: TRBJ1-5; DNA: TGTGCCAGCCGTCCCGGGGGGGCTGCGGATGGCAATCAGCCCCAGCATTTT; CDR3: CASRPGGAADGNQPQHF
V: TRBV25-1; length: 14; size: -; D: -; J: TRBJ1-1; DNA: TGTGCCAGCAGTACCGGTGGAGGGGCTCTCGGAGCTTTCTTT; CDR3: CASSTGGGALGAFF
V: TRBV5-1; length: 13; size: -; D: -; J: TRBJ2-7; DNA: TGCGCCAGCAGCTTGAACGGGATGGGTGAGCAGTACTTC; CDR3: CASSLNGMGEQYF
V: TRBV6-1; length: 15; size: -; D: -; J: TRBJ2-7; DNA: TGTGCCAGCAGTGAAGAAGGCAGGGGTCGTTACGAGCAGTACTTC; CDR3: CASSEEGRGRYEQYF
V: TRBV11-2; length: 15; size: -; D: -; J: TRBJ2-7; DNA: TGTGCCAGCAGCTTTGGTAGCGGCGCGACCTACGAGCAGTACTTC; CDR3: CASSFGSGATYEQYF
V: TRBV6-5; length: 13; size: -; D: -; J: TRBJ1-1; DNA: TGTGCCAGCAGTCCTGGACAGATAAGGCAAGCTTTCTTT; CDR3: CASSPGQIRQAFF
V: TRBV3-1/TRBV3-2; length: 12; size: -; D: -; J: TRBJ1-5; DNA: TGTGCCAGCAGCCAAGGCGGTCAGCCCCAGCATTTT; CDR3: CASSQGGQPQHF
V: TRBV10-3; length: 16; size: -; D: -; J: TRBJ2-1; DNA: TGTGCCATCAGTGAGTCGGGTGGGCCGTCCTACAATGAGCAGTTCTTC; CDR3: CAISESGGPSYNEQFF
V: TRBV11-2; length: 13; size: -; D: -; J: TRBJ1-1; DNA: TGTGCCAGCAGCTTAGTAGCGGACACTGAAGCTTTCTTT; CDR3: CASSLVADTEAFF
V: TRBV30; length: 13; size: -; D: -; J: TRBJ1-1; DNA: TGTGCCTGGAGTGTGCAGGGGAACACTGAAGCTTTCTTT; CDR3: CAWSVQGNTEAFF
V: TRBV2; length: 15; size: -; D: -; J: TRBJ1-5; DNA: TGTGCCAGCAGTGGACTTTCCGATAGCAATCAGCCCCAGCATTTT; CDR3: CASSGLSDSNQPQHF
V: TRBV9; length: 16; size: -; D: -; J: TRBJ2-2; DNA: TGTGCCAGCAGCCAATCTCGACTAGCGAACACCGGGGAGCTGTTTTTT; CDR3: CASSQSRLANTGELFF
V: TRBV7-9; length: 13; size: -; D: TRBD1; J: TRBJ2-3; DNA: TGTGCCAGCAGCTTAGCGGGACAGAGAACGCAGTATTTT; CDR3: CASSLAGQRTQYF
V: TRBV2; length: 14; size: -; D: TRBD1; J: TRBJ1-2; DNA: TGTGCCAGGCACTGGACAGGGACGACTCATGGCTACACCTTC; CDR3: CARHWTGTTHGYTF
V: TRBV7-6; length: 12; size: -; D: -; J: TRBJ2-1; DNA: TGTGCCAGCAGCCCCCGCACTACTGAGCAGTTCTTC; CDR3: CASSPRTTEQFF
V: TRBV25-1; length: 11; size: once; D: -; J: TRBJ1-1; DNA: TGTGCCAGTTCAGGGGCGAGAGAAGCTTTCTTT; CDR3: CASSGAREAFF
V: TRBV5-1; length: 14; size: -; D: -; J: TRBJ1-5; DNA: TGCGCCAGCGGAAACAGGGAGTCGAATCAGCCCCAGCATTTT; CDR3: CASGNRESNQPQHF
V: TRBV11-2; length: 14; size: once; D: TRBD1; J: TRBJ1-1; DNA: TGTGCCAGCAGCAGACGACAGGGAAACACTGAAGCTTTCTTT; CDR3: CASSRRQGNTEAFF
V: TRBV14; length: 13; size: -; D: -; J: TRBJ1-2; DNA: TGTGCCAGCAGCCCACGGGCAGGGGCTGGCTACACCTTC; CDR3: CASSPRAGAGYTF
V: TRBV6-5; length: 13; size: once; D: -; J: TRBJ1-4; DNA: TGTGCCAGCATTACCGATGGTGGCCAACAGCTGTTTTTT; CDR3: CASITDGGQQLFF
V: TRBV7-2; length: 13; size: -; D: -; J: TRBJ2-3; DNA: TGTGCCAGCAGCAAAGAGGGTGCAGATACGCAGTATTTT; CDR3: CASSKEGADTQYF
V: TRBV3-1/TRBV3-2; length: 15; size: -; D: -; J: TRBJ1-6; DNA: TGTGCCAGCAGCCAACAGGGCACCTATAATTCACCCCTCCACTTT; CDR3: CASSQQGTYNSPLHF
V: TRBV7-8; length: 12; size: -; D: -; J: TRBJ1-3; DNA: TGTGCCAGCAGCGATTCGGGGAACACCATATATTTT; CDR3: CASSDSGNTIYF
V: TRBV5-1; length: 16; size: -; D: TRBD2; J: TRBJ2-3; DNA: TGCGCCAGCAGCCCAATGACTAGCGGGGGCACAGATACGCAGTATTTT; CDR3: CASSPMTSGGTDTQYF